Detailed here is one T cell receptor beta chain. A much larger clone differs by one base, so this may be a read error. For TCR beta, libraries came from iRepertoire HTBI primers and Arm-PCR of CDR3 regions. Using its own MiXCR run on the multiplex PCR reads, TCRdb lists one record per CDR3 protein. The table shows about 540,000 distinct CDR3 sequences, with roughly 14% occurring only once. Sample time point: newly diagnosed GD, antithyroid drugs for less than 3 months. RNA isolated from PBMCs was used to make the TCR library. The CDR3 is 14 residues long. The germline gives CDR1 LGHDT, CDR2 YNNKEL (reference sequence). The record originates from a study of regulatory T cells in long-lasting Graves disease. In the study overall: Antithyroid drugs had been taken by newly diagnosed Graves' patients for under 3 months.

These data were also filed under a second study, of T cells in Graves' hyperthyroidism and ophthalmopathy.

The sample consisted of peripheral blood mononuclear cells (PBMCs), taken at new diagnosis, from a patient treated with antithyroid drugs. The rearrangement joins TRBV3-1 to TRBJ2-7; no firm D call. This receptor was identified in a man in his thirties or forties with Graves disease. Here the CDR3 DNA reads TGTACCAGCAGCCCCCGAGACGGCACCTACGAGCAGTACTTC. It encodes CTSSPRDGTYEQYF.